This is a list of T cell receptor beta chains from one sample in a study of blood T cells in healthy people across ages. Via MiXCR, TCRdb re-called the 5' RACE reads, giving one row per CDR3 protein. The sample records approximately 1.5 million distinct CDR3 sequences, roughly a third being singletons. The source material was blood. The receptor set was obtained from a woman in her twenties or thirties in good health. Both conserved end residues are part of each CDR3. The D gene is left open where the match is weak. Clone size is shown for a subset of rows, as once, few, many or a class of expanded clone.

>NA|NA|TRBV7-6|TRBJ1-1
TGTGCCAGCAGCTCCTCTCTACGTGACAGTGAAGCTTTCTTT
CASSSSLRDSEAFF
>TRBD1|NA|TRBV29-1|TRBJ1-1
TGCAGCGTTACCGGACAGGGGATTGAAGCTTTCTTT
CSVTGQGIEAFF
>NA|NA|TRBV5-1|TRBJ2-5
TGCGCCAGCAGCTTGCGGCGAACGACAGTTTCGGAGACCCAGTACTTC
CASSLRRTTVSETQYF
>TRBD2|few|TRBV3-1|TRBJ2-1
TGTGCCAGCAGCTATAGCGGGGGGGCCTTCAATGAGCAGTTCTTC
CASSYSGGAFNEQFF
>NA|many|TRBV29-1|TRBJ2-7
TGCAGCGTTGCCGGGACTTCCGCCTCCTACGAGCAGTACTTC
CSVAGTSASYEQYF
>NA|few|TRBV27|TRBJ2-7
TGTGCCAGCAGATCGGGGGCCGGCGGGTACGAGCAGTACTTC
CASRSGAGGYEQYF
>TRBD1|many|TRBV6-6|TRBJ2-7
TGTGCCAGCAGTTACGGGACAGGGGGTTGGTACGAGCAGTACTTC
CASSYGTGGWYEQYF
>NA|NA|TRBV21-1|TRBJ1-2
TGTGCCAGCAGCAAAGGAGGGCCATCTCCCCCCAACTATGGCTACACCTTC
CASSKGGPSPPNYGYTF
>NA|NA|TRBV20-1|TRBJ1-4
TGCAGTGCTAGAAACAGGGAGGGTATTGAAAAACTGTTTTTT
CSARNREGIEKLFF
>NA|NA|TRBV7-6|TRBJ2-4
TGTGCCAGCAGCTTACGGATATGGGACATTCAGTACTTC
CASSLRIWDIQYF
>TRBD2|NA|TRBV7-6|TRBJ2-7
TGTGCCAGCAGCTGGCTAGCGGGAGTTGAGCAGTACTTC
CASSWLAGVEQYF
>NA|NA|TRBV3-1|TRBJ1-5
TGTGCCAGCAGCCAAGACGGTAGAAGCAATCAGCCCCAGCATTTT
CASSQDGRSNQPQHF
>NA|NA|TRBV7-3|TRBJ2-7
TGTGCCAGCAGCCACGGGAAAGGTAATGAGCAGTACTTC
CASSHGKGNEQYF
>NA|NA|TRBV6-6|TRBJ2-5
TGTGCCAGCAGCCGGAGAGGGACAGAGACCCAGTACTTC
CASSRRGTETQYF
>NA|few|TRBV5-5|TRBJ2-7
TGTGCCAGCAGCTTGGAGGGTACGGGGGGCGTGTCCTACGAGCAGTACTTC
CASSLEGTGGVSYEQYF
>NA|few|TRBV18|TRBJ1-1
TGTGCCAATCGAAAAATTAAGGGGAGGACTGAAGCTTTCTTT
CANRKIKGRTEAFF
>NA|NA|TRBV4-2|TRBJ2-7
TGTGCCAGCAGCCAAGAGTCGGGACTTATTGACGAGCAGTACTTC
CASSQESGLIDEQYF
>TRBD1|many|TRBV20-1|TRBJ2-7
TGCAGTGCACAGGGGGACAGTTTGAGATCCTACGAGCAGTACTTC
CSAQGDSLRSYEQYF
>NA|NA|TRBV15|TRBJ1-2
TGTGCCACCAGCAGCTCACAGTTCTATGGCTACACCTTC
CATSSSQFYGYTF
>NA|NA|TRBV20-1|TRBJ1-2
TGCAGTGCCCCGGCCTTAGGAGAGACTACCGTCTATGACTACACCTTC
CSAPALGETTVYDYTF
>NA|NA|TRBV6-1|TRBJ2-1
TGTGCCAGCAGCCCCAAATTTCTAGCGACCTCCTACAATAAGCAGTTCTTC
CASSPKFLATSYNKQFF
>NA|NA|TRBV7-2|TRBJ2-1
TGTGCCCGCGGGCAGGGGCTTAATGAGCAGTTCTTC
CARGQGLNEQFF
>TRBD1|few|TRBV4-1|TRBJ1-5
TGCGCCAGCAGCACCCGGACAGGGACTCAGCCCCAGCATTTT
CASSTRTGTQPQHF
>NA|few|TRBV6-6|TRBJ2-6
TGTGCCAGCAGTTCCTTTGGGGCCAGGGCCAACGTCCTGACTTTC
CASSSFGARANVLTF
>TRBD1|few|TRBV18|TRBJ1-4
TGTGCCAGCTCACCCTCGCCGAGACAGGGCAATGAAAAACTGTTTTTT
CASSPSPRQGNEKLFF
>TRBD2|few|TRBV20-1|TRBJ2-3
TGCAGTGCTAAGCGGGGCCCGAAGGATACGCAGTATTTT
CSAKRGPKDTQYF
>NA|NA|TRBV5-1|TRBJ1-1
TGCGCCAGCAGCTTGGGGGGGGGCGCCATGAACACTGAAGCTTTCTTT
CASSLGGGAMNTEAFF
>NA|NA|TRBV18|TRBJ1-2
TGTGCCAGCTCACCCCTCAGGGAGGGGTTGGGCTATGGCTACACCTTC
CASSPLREGLGYGYTF
>NA|few|TRBV6-1|TRBJ2-7
TGTACCAGCTGGCTGACGGCCTACGAGCAGTACTTC
CTSWLTAYEQYF
>NA|few|TRBV29-1|TRBJ2-5
TGCAGCGTTGTGAGGGACCGGCAAGAGACCCAGTACTTC
CSVVRDRQETQYF
>TRBD2|once|TRBV7-2|TRBJ2-5
TGTGCCAGCAGCGGAGTAGTGGGCGGGAGAGGAGAGACCCTGTACTTC
CASSGVVGGRGETLYF
>TRBD2|NA|TRBV20-1|TRBJ2-7
TGCAGTGCTAGAGATCTAGCGGCCGATGCCGAGCAGTACTTC
CSARDLAADAEQYF
>NA|few|TRBV5-1|TRBJ1-2
TGCGCCAGCAGCTTGTTTTTCCAGGCCTATGGCTACACCTTC
CASSLFFQAYGYTF
>TRBD2|few|TRBV9|TRBJ2-1
TGTGCCAGCAGCGTAGAAAGCGGGGGTGACCTTGAGCAGTTCTTC
CASSVESGGDLEQFF
>NA|NA|TRBV29-1|TRBJ2-3
TGCAGCGTTGAAGAGGGGGCAGGACTCACAGATACGCAGTATTTT
CSVEEGAGLTDTQYF
>NA|NA|TRBV28|TRBJ2-3
TGTGCCAGCAGGTACAGAACAGATACGCAGTATTTT
CASRYRTDTQYF
>NA|NA|TRBV4-1|TRBJ2-2
TGCGCCAGCAGCCAAGAGCATCGGGAGCTGTTTTTT
CASSQEHRELFF
>NA|once|TRBV28|TRBJ1-2
TGTGCCAGCAGCACCCGGTCGTTCGGTAGTGGCTACACCTTC
CASSTRSFGSGYTF
>TRBD2|few|TRBV6-2/TRBV6-3|TRBJ2-7
TGTGCCAGCAGCCCCGGGACTACCACCTACGAGCAGTACTTC
CASSPGTTTYEQYF
>NA|NA|TRBV20-1|TRBJ1-5
TGCAGTGCTAGCGTCGATGGGGGTGGCAATCAGCCCCAGCATTTT
CSASVDGGGNQPQHF
>NA|NA|TRBV2|TRBJ2-7
TGTGCCAGCAGGCGTATTGAATACGAGCAGTACTTC
CASRRIEYEQYF
>NA|NA|TRBV20-1|TRBJ2-1
TGCAGTGCTAGTATTCGCATGCGCCCGGGGCAGGGAAGGTACAATGAGCAGTTCTTC
CSASIRMRPGQGRYNEQFF
>TRBD1|NA|TRBV28|TRBJ1-5
TGTGCCAGCAGCACCCTCGGACAGGGAGGTCAGCCCCAGCATTTT
CASSTLGQGGQPQHF
>NA|NA|TRBV4-1|TRBJ1-1
TGCGCCAGCAGCCAAGATGCAGGGGACGTCACTGAAGCTTTCTTT
CASSQDAGDVTEAFF
>TRBD1|NA|TRBV7-9|TRBJ1-2
TGTGCCAGCAGCCCCGGACAGGGGGAAAGGAATGGCTACACCTTC
CASSPGQGERNGYTF
>NA|NA|TRBV7-6|TRBJ1-1
TGTGCCAGCAGCTTAGTTGGAGGGCGTACAATGAACACTGAAGCTTTCTTT
CASSLVGGRTMNTEAFF
>TRBD1|NA|TRBV5-1|TRBJ2-3
TGCGCCAGCAGGACAGGGGGCGACGATACGCAGTATTTT
CASRTGGDDTQYF
>NA|few|TRBV7-9|TRBJ2-5
TGTGCCAGCAGCTTAACGGGAGTAGAAAAGACCCAGTACTTC
CASSLTGVEKTQYF
>NA|NA|TRBV5-1|TRBJ2-3
TGCGCCAGCAGCCGGTCTAGCGAGCGGAGGTTGAGCACAGATACGCAGTATTTT
CASSRSSERRLSTDTQYF
>NA|NA|TRBV5-4|TRBJ1-1
TGTGCCAGCAGTCCATGGCTGAACACTGAAGCTTTCTTT
CASSPWLNTEAFF
>NA|NA|TRBV29-1|TRBJ1-2
TGCAGCGTTGAAGCGAGGGCAGCCGTCTATGGCTACACCTTC
CSVEARAAVYGYTF
>NA|few|TRBV6-2/TRBV6-3|TRBJ1-2
TGTGCCAGCACTCCGGGCCTCCGGGACTATGGCTACACCTTC
CASTPGLRDYGYTF
>NA|NA|TRBV28|TRBJ2-5
TGTGCCAGCAGCCCCCAGAGGGGACATAACTACCAAGAGACCCAGTACTTC
CASSPQRGHNYQETQYF
>NA|NA|TRBV20-1|TRBJ1-5
TGCAGTGCTAGCCCTAACAGTGGGAATCAGCCCCAGCATTTT
CSASPNSGNQPQHF